This TCR beta chain originates from a study of cytomegalovirus exposure and HLA in healthy donors. Study-level points and caveats: Previously analyzed data showed that most TCR beta V segments were productive at a frequency of about 90% or about 30%.

PCR primers comprised 60 Vbeta and 13 Jbeta primers. Profiled with immunoSEQ multiplex PCR; TCRdb holds only in-frame clones, not every one. Among more than 150,000 clones listed, around 73% were seen once. In germline, CDR1 is LNHDA, CDR2 SQIVND (reference sequence). Trimming took off 7 bases at V and 2 bases at J, with 8 bases between the two ends. The CDR3 runs 12 residues. In regard to this clone: The antigen is not known.

These donors, healthy bone marrow donors, were studied. The rearrangement uses TRBV19 and TRBJ1-1, with D hard to call. The material sequenced was PBMCs. The sequence came from a male donor in good health and CMV-seronegative. The CDR3 sequence is CASTSVNTEAFF. Here the CDR3 DNA reads TGTGCCAGTACTTCAGTAAACACTGAAGCTTTCTTT. The full variable domain, its missing parts supplied by reference TRBV19 and TRBJ1-1, is DGGITQSPKYLFRKEGQNVTLSCEQNLNHDAMYWYRQDPGQGLRLIYYSQIVNDFQKGDIAEGYSVSREKKESFPLTVTSAQKNPTAFYLCASTSVNTEAFFGQGTRLTVV.